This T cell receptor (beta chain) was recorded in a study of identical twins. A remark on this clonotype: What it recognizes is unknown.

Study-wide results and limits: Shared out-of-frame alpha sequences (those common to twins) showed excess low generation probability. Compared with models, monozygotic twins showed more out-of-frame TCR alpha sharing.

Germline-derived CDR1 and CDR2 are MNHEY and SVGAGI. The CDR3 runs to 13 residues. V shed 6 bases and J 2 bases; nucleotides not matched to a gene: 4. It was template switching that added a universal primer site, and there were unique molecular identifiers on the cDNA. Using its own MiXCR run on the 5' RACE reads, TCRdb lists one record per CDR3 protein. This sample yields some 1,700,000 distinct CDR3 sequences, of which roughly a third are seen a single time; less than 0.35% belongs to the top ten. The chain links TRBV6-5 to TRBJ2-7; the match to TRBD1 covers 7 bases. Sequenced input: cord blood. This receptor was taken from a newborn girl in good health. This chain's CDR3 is CASRGGDPYEQYF. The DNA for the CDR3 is TGTGCCAGCAGAGGGGGCGACCCCTACGAGCAGTACTTC.